This T cell receptor beta chain originates from a study of CD8+ T cells in alopecia areata. Study at large: In an open-label trial, patients got 5 to 10 mg tofacitinib twice daily.

Following RNA extraction, reverse transcription yielded cDNA that acted as the sequencing template. The assay was immunoSEQ multiplex PCR, and TCRdb's table has in-frame clones only and misses some. The data contain more than 75,000 clones, more than 35% of them seen just once; the ten biggest clones take up 1% to 1.5%. The ends were cut back, 0 bases at V and 2 bases at J, with 2 bases in the middle. Germline-derived CDR1 and CDR2 are DFQATT and SNEGSKA (reference sequence). The CDR3 length is 11 residues. General study points: Normal skin's resident alphabeta T cells are sequenced alongside lesional scalp T cells. Greater clonality was observed in lesional scalp samples, especially alopecia totalis/universalis, versus normal scalp.

As for this clone: As yet, its antigen is unknown.

Alopecia areata patients had lesional scalp punch biopsies and peripheral blood taken from them. Sequencing used CD4+ T cells sorted from blood. The chain carries TRBV20-1 and TRBJ2-7; no reliable D call. The TCR comes from a human donor with alopecia areata. The CDR3 loop is CSARDPYEQYF. CDR3 nucleotide sequence: TGCAGTGCTAGAGATCCCTACGAGCAGTACTTC.